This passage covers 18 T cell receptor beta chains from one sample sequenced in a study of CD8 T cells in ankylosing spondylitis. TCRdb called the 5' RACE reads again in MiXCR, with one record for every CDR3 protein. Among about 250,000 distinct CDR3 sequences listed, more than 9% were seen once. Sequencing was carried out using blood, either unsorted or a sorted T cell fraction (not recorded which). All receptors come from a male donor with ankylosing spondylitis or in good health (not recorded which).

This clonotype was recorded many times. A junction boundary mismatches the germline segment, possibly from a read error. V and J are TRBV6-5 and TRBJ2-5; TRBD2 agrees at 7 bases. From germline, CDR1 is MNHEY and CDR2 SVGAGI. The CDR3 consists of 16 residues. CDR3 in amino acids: CASSYSGGRIHETQYF. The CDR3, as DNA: TGTGCCAGCAGCTACTCGGGGGGAAGGATACACGAGACCCAGTACTTC.

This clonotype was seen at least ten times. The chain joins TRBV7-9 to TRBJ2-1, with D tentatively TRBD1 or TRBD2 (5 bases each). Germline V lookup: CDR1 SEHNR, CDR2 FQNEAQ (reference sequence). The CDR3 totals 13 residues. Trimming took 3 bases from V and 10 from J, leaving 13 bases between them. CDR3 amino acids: CASSLTGQREQFF. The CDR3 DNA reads TGTGCCAGCAGCTTGACGGGGCAGCGGGAGCAGTTCTTC.

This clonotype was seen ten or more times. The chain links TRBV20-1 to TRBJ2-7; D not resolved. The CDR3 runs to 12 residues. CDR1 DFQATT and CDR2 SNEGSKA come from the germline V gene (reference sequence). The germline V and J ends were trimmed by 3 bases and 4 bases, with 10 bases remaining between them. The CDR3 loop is CSARTNGYEQYF. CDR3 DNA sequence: TGCAGTGCTAGGACCAATGGATACGAGCAGTACTTC.

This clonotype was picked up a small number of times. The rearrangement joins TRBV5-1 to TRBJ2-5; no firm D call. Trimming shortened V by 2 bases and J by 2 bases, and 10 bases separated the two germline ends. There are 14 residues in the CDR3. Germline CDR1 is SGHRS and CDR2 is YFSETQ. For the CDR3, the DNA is TGCGCCAGCAGCTTTATACCAGTTCAAGAGACCCAGTACTTC. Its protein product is CASSFIPVQETQYF.

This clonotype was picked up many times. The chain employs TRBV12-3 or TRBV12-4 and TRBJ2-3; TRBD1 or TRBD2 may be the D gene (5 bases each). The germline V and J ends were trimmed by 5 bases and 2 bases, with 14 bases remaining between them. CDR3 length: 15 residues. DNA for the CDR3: TGTGCCAGCAGTCCACGTCGGGGCCCCACAGATACGCAGTATTTT. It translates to CASSPRRGPTDTQYF.

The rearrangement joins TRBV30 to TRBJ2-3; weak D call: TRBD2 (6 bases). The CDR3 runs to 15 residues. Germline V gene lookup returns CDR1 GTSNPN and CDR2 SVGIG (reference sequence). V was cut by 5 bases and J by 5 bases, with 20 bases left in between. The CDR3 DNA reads TGTGCCTGGGCCACCAAGGCGAGGAGGGGAGATACGCAGTATTTT. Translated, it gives CAWATKARRGDTQYF.

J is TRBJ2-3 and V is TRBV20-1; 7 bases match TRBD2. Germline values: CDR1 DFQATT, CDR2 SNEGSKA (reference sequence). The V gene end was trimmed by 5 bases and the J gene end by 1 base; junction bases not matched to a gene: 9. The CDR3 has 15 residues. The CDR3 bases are TGCAGTGCTCCCCGAGGCGGGAGTGGCACAGATACGCAGTATTTT. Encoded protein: CSAPRGGSGTDTQYF.

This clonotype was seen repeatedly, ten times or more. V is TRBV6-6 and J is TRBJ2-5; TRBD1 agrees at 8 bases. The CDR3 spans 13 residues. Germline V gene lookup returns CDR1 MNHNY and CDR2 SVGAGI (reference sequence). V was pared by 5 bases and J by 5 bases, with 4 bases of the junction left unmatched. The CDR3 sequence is CASSQGAWETQYF. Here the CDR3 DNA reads TGTGCCAGCAGTCAGGGGGCATGGGAGACCCAGTACTTC.

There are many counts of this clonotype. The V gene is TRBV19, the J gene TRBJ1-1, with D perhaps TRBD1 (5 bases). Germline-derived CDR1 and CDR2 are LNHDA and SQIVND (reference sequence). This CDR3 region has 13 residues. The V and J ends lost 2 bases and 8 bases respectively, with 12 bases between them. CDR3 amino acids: CASSINGGVEAFF. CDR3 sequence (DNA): TGTGCCAGTAGTATAAATGGAGGGGTCGAAGCTTTCTTT.

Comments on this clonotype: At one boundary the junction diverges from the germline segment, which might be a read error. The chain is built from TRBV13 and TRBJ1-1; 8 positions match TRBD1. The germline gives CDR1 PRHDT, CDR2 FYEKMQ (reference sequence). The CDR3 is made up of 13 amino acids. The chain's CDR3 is CASSLDRGTVAFF. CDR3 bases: TGTGCCAGCAGCTTAGACAGGGGGACTGTAGCTTTCTTT.

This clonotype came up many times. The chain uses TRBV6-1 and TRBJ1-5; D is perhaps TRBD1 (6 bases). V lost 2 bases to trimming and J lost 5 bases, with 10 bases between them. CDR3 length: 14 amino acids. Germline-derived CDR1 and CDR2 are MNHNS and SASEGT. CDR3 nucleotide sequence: TGTGCCAGCAGTGAAAGAGGGGGGGATCAGCCCCAGCATTTT. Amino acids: CASSERGGDQPQHF.

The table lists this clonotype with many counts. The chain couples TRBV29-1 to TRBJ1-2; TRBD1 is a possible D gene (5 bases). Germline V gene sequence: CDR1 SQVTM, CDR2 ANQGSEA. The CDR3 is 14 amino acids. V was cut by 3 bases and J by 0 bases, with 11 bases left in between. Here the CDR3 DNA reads TGCAGCGTTGATTCCAGGGACCCTAACTATGGCTACACCTTC. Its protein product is CSVDSRDPNYGYTF.

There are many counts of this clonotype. CDR3 nucleotides: TGTGCCAGCAGCCAAGATAAACAGGGGTTGGGGTCTAATGAAAAACTGTTTTTT. It yields the protein CASSQDKQGLGSNEKLFF. The rearrangement uses TRBV3-1 and TRBJ1-4; 7 nucleotides line up with TRBD1. CDR3 length equals 18 residues. CDR1 LGHDT and CDR2 YNNKEL come from the germline V gene (reference sequence). J gave up 3 bases and V 0 bases, and 10 bases lay outside the gene matches. Looking up the rest from reference TRBV3-1 and TRBJ1-4 gives the full variable domain: DTAVSQTPKYLVTQMGNDKSIKCEQNLGHDTMYWYKQDSKKFLKIMFSYNNKELIINETVPNRFSPKSPDKAHLNLHINSLELGDSAVYFCASSQDKQGLGSNEKLFFGSGTQLSVL.

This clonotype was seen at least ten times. CDR3 residues: CASSFGGSESPLHF. In DNA, the CDR3 is TGTGCCAGCAGCTTCGGCGGGTCTGAATCACCCCTCCACTTT. This chain uses TRBV5-8 with TRBJ1-6; D ambiguous. Trimming shortened V by 2 bases and J by 10 bases, and 13 bases separated the two germline ends. CDR1 and CDR2 from the germline V gene are SGHTS and YDEGEE. The CDR3 contains 14 residues. The entire variable domain, with the rest obtained from reference TRBV5-8 and TRBJ1-6, is as follows: EAGVTQSPTHLIKTRGQQATLRCSPISGHTSVYWYQQALGLGLQFLLWYDEGEERNRGNFPPRFSGRQFPNYSSELNVNALELEDSALYLCASSFGGSESPLHFGNGTRLTVT.

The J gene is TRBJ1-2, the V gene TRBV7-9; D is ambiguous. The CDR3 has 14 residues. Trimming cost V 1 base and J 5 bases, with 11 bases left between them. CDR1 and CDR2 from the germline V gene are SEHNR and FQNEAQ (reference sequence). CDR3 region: CASSLEASRYGYTF. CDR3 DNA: TGTGCCAGCAGCTTAGAGGCCTCCAGATATGGCTACACCTTC. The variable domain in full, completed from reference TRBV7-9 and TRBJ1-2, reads DTGVSQNPRHKITKRGQNVTFRCDPISEHNRLYWYRQTLGQGPEFLTYFQNEAQLEKSRLLSDRFSAERPKGSFSTLEIQRTEQGDSAMYLCASSLEASRYGYTFGSGTRLTVV.

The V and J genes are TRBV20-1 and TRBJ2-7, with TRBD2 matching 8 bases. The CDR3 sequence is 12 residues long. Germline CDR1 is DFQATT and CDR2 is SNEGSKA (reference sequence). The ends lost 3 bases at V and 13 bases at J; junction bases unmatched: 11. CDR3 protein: CSASWGAGVLYF. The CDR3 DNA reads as TGCAGTGCTAGCTGGGGAGCGGGAGTTTTATACTTC.

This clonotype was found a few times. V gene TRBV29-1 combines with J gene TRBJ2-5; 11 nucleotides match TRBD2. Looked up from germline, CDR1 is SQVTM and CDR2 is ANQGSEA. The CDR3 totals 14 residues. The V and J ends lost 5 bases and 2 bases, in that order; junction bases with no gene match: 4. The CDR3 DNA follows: TGCAGCGTTACAAGGACTAGCGGGCAAGAGACCCAGTACTTC. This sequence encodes CSVTRTSGQETQYF.

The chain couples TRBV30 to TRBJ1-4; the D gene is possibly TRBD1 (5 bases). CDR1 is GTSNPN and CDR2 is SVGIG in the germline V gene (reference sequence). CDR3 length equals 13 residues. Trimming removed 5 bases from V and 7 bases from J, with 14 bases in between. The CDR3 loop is CAWAGTSGEKLFF. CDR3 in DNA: TGTGCCTGGGCGGGGACGTCTGGTGAAAAACTGTTTTTT. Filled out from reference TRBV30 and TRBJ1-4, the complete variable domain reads SQTIHQWPATLVQPVGSPLSLECTVEGTSNPNLYWYRQAAGRGLQLLFYSVGIGQISSEVPQNLSASRPQDRQFILSSKKLLLSDSGFYLCAWAGTSGEKLFFGSGTQLSVL.